This T cell receptor beta chain was documented in a study of cytomegalovirus exposure and HLA in healthy donors. Regarding the study as a whole: HLA allele associations emerged for fewer than 20,000 TCR beta sequences in a later analysis, at 0.05 false discovery rate. Reports indicate that TCR beta sequences accurately predicted the HLA-A and HLA-B alleles of most subjects. The likely origin of a cluster of highly shared sequence variants was a sequencing artifact.

Donors consisted of healthy bone marrow donors. PCR involved 60 Vbeta and 13 Jbeta primers. Profiling relied on immunoSEQ multiplex PCR, and the TCRdb table lists in-frame clones only, not all of them. The profile shows more than 80,000 clones, around 64% of them singletons. This clone was observed a few times. Its antigen is not identified. The CDR3 runs 15 residues. With V trimmed by 5 bases and J by 0 bases, 6 bases remained unmatched. Germline values: CDR1 MNHEY, CDR2 SVGAGI. The source material was PBMCs. The chain uses TRBV6-5 and TRBJ1-1, with 7 bases identical to TRBD1. This clonotype originated in a man aged 60-69 years in good health and CMV-seronegative. CDR3 protein: CASSKGQLMNTEAFF. The CDR3, as DNA: TGTGCCAGCAGTAAGGGACAGCTCATGAACACTGAAGCTTTCTTT.